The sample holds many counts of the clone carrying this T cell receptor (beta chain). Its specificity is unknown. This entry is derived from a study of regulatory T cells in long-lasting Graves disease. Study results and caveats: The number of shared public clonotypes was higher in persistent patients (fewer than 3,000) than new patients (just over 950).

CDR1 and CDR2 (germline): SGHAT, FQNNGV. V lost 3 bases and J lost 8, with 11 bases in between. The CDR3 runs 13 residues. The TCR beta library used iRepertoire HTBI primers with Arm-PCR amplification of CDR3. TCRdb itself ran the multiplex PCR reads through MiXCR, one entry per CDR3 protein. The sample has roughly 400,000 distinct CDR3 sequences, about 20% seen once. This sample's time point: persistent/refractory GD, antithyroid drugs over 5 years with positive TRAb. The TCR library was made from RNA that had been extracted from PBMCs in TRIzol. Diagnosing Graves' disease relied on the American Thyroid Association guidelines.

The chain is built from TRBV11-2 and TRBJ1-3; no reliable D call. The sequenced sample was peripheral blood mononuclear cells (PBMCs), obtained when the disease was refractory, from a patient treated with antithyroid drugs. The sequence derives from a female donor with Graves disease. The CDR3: CASSFPSGYTIYF. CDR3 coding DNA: TGTGCCAGCAGCTTCCCGTCGGGTTACACCATATATTTT.